The clone carrying this TCR beta chain was recorded a few times. Combining a sample-barcoded 5' primer with a J-beta primer mix, a second PCR ran for 7 to 11 cycles. TCRdb itself ran the 5' RACE reads through MiXCR, one entry per CDR3 protein. The top ten hold 20% to 30% of the sample, which has over 600,000 distinct CDR3 sequences, roughly 50% seen once. The record originates from a study of blood T cells in healthy people across ages. Per sample, no less than 6 micrograms of total RNA were extracted. CDR3 length: 13 residues. Trimming removed 7 bases from V and 6 bases from J, with 14 bases in between. The germline gives CDR1 MDHEN, CDR2 SYDVKM.

The clonotype comes from a man in his forties in good health. Sequenced input: blood. V gene TRBV28 combines with J gene TRBJ2-3; TRBD2 might be the D (6 bases). The CDR3 DNA reads TGTGCCAGCATGAGCGGGTTCGGGGATACGCAGTATTTT. Translating gives CASMSGFGDTQYF.